The clone carrying this TCR beta chain was picked up many times. Its antigen is as yet unknown. No patient received treatment before thyroid surgery. The CDR3 contains 13 residues. CDR1 and CDR2 (germline): SGHAT, FQNNGV. With V trimmed by 2 bases and J by 8 bases, 4 bases remained unmatched. Through MiXCR, TCRdb re-clonotyped the PCR reads. The table shows about 33,000 clones, with roughly 19% occurring only once. The record originates from a study of metastatic and nonmetastatic thyroid tumors. Study information: Where malignant and benign thyroid patients were concerned, repertoires were compared across blood and tumor or nodule tissue.

General study findings and limits: As reported, TCR beta diversity in blood and tumor was significantly higher in malignant thyroid tumors than in benign nodules.

The clonotype was recovered from a male donor with papillary thyroid cancer or a benign thyroid nodule (not recorded which). Some clones in this sample may be carry-over from other donors' samples. Sequencing was done on a sample of blood. V gene TRBV11-2 combines with J gene TRBJ2-3, with 7 bases aligning to TRBD2. The CDR3 DNA follows: TGTGCCAGCAGCTTACGAGTAGCGGGTACGCAGTATTTT. The encoded protein is CASSLRVAGTQYF.